The 30 T cell receptor beta chains below come from one sample, sequenced in a study of blood T cell repertoires in COVID-19. Libraries were prepared by immunoSEQ multiplex PCR; TCRdb keeps only in-frame clonotypes and omits some of them. The sample consists of tens of thousands of clones, roughly 80% of them appearing once. Sequencing was performed on peripheral blood. These TCRs come from a man older than 75 with active or convalescent COVID-19.

This sequence joins TRBV7-6 and TRBJ1-5, with 9 bases matching TRBD1. The germline V gene encodes CDR1 SGHVS and CDR2 FNYEAQ. This CDR3 has 14 residues. V was pared by 4 bases and J by 7 bases, with 5 bases of the junction left unmatched. DNA for the CDR3: TGTGCCAGCAGCTCAAGACAGGGGGGCCAGCCCCAGCATTTT. Its protein product is CASSSRQGGQPQHF.

V and J are TRBV10-1 and TRBJ1-3, with TRBD1 matching 9 bases. Germline loops: CDR1 WNHNN, CDR2 SYGVQD (reference sequence). The CDR3 consists of 14 residues. The V segment lost 10 bases and the J segment 9 bases; nucleotides outside the gene matches: 13. The CDR3 here is CATMPGTGYRTIYF. In DNA, the CDR3 is TGCGCCACAATGCCCGGGACAGGGTACCGCACCATATATTTT.

J is TRBJ2-3 and V is TRBV7-2; possible D gene TRBD2, 6 bases. The CDR3 is 17 amino acids. CDR1 is SGHTA and CDR2 is FQGNSA in the germline V gene. The V end lost 4 bases, the J end lost 6 bases, and 23 bases lay between the germline ends. In nucleotides, the CDR3 is TGTGCCAGCAGCTCTCCGGGTGGAGCGAGGGAGGTGGATACGCAGTATTTT. It is translated as CASSSPGGAREVDTQYF.

The V and J genes are TRBV27 and TRBJ2-7, with TRBD2 as a possible D gene (6 bases). This CDR3 comprises 16 residues. In germline, CDR1 is MNHEY, CDR2 SMNVEV (reference sequence). With 1 base removed from V and 3 bases from J, the gap between germline ends came to 16 bases. The CDR3 DNA reads TGTGCCAGCAGTTTATATGGGGCGGGGAGAGGCTACGAGCAGTACTTC. Translation: CASSLYGAGRGYEQYF.

The chain joins TRBV30 to TRBJ1-5, with a weak D call TRBD1 (6 bases). Germline loops: CDR1 GTSNPN, CDR2 SVGIG (reference sequence). Trimming took off 2 bases at V and 4 bases at J, with 12 bases between the two ends. The CDR3 spans 14 residues. In DNA form, the CDR3 reads TGTGCCTGGAGTCCGGGTAGGGGGAATCAGCCCCAGCATTTT. This encodes CAWSPGRGNQPQHF.

The rearrangement uses TRBV15 and TRBJ1-3; the D is unclear. Germline CDR1 and CDR2: LNHNV and YYDKDF (reference sequence). The CDR3 runs 15 residues. Trimming took off 1 base at V and 5 bases at J, with 12 bases between the two ends. CDR3: CATSRVDFVRNTIYF. Here the CDR3 DNA reads TGTGCCACCAGCAGAGTCGACTTTGTAAGAAACACCATATATTTT.

V gene TRBV19 combines with J gene TRBJ2-7; TRBD1 matches 7 bases. This CDR3 is built from 13 residues. Germline V gene lookup returns CDR1 LNHDA and CDR2 SQIVND (reference sequence). V shed 11 bases and J 3 bases; nucleotides not matched to a gene: 10. CDR3 nucleotides: TGTGCCGTAGGAGGCAGGGGGATCTACGAGCAGTACTTC. Encoded protein: CAVGGRGIYEQYF.

Only one count was recorded for this clone. The chain couples TRBV5-4 to TRBJ2-1; possibly TRBD2 for D (5 bases). CDR1 and CDR2 from the germline V gene are SGHNT and YYREEE (reference sequence). Trimming removed 4 bases at V and 0 bases at J, with 11 bases between. This CDR3 has 15 residues. The DNA for the CDR3 is TGTGCCAGCAGCGGCCTGGGGAGCTCCTACAATGAGCAGTTCTTC. Amino acids: CASSGLGSSYNEQFF.

The chain has TRBV6-1 and TRBJ1-6; D uncertain. The CDR3 loop spans 13 amino acids. Trimming shortened V by 6 bases and J by 8 bases, and 11 bases separated the two germline ends. Per germline, CDR1 MNHNS and CDR2 SASEGT. DNA of the CDR3: TGTGCCAGCAGGACCAGACAAGATTCACCCCTCCACTTT. Protein sequence: CASRTRQDSPLHF.

Here the CDR3 reads CASSEGSLNQPQHF. The CDR3 bases are TGTGCCAGCAGTGAAGGGAGCCTAAATCAGCCCCAGCATTTT. This chain joins TRBV25-1 and TRBJ1-5; D is uncertain. The V end was cut by 2 bases, the J end by 4 bases, with 9 bases between. This CDR3 spans 14 amino acids. Germline-derived CDR1 and CDR2 are MGHDK and SYGVNS.

The sample holds a few counts of this clone. CDR3 nucleotide sequence: TGTGCCAGCTCAATTACGCAGGGCTTAATGAACACTGAAGCTTTCTTT. Residues: CASSITQGLMNTEAFF. The chain links TRBV18 to TRBJ1-1, with D tentatively TRBD1 (5 bases). Trimming removed 5 bases at V and 0 bases at J, with 16 bases between. The CDR3 extends over 16 amino acids. Germline assignment: CDR1 KGHSH and CDR2 LQKENI. Filled out from reference TRBV18 and TRBJ1-1, the complete variable domain reads NAGVMQNPRHLVRRRGQEARLRCSPMKGHSHVYWYRQLPEEGLKFMVYLQKENIIDESGMPKERFSAEFPKEGPSILRIQQVVRGDSAAYFCASSITQGLMNTEAFFGQGTRLTVV.

The rearrangement joins TRBV10-2 to TRBJ1-3, with a tentative D call TRBD1 (5 bases). The germline V gene has CDR1 WSHSY and CDR2 SAAADI. Trimming cost V 2 bases and J 0 bases, with 20 bases left between them. The CDR3 is 19 amino acids. CDR3 residues: CASSELGLAGLSSGNTIYF. CDR3 nucleotide sequence: TGCGCCAGCAGTGAGCTGGGTCTGGCAGGGCTGAGCTCTGGAAACACCATATATTTT.

The V and J genes are TRBV27 and TRBJ2-1; 11 nucleotides agree with TRBD2. CDR3 length: 16 amino acids. V was clipped by 4 bases and J by 5 bases; unmatched bases: 7. CDR1 is MNHEY, CDR2 SMNVEV, per germline (reference sequence). This CDR3 reads CASSSLSGGANNEQFF. The DNA of the CDR3 is TGTGCCAGCAGTTCTCTTAGCGGGGGGGCAAACAATGAGCAGTTCTTC.

This rearrangement joins TRBV5-1 to TRBJ2-5, with 9 positions matching TRBD1. CDR3 length equals 14 residues. Per germline, CDR1 SGHRS and CDR2 YFSETQ. Unmatched junction bases numbered 2, after V lost 1 base and J lost 4 bases. CDR3 sequence (DNA): TGCGCCAGCAGCTTGTCGACAGGGGGAGAGACCCAGTACTTC. Translation: CASSLSTGGETQYF.

The rearrangement joins TRBV28 to TRBJ2-3; 10 bases map to TRBD2. The CDR3 has 15 amino acids. The germline gives CDR1 MDHEN, CDR2 SYDVKM. V trimming: 6 bases; J trimming: 7 bases; junction bases outside the gene matches: 10. DNA for the CDR3: TGTGCCAGCAGCCCAAGCGGGGGGGCCCGGCATACGCAGTATTTT. Translation: CASSPSGGARHTQYF.

The chain joins TRBV6-2 or TRBV6-3 to TRBJ2-2; D not certain. The CDR3 runs 14 residues. Germline CDR1 reads MNHEY; CDR2 reads SVGEGT. V lost 6 bases and J 7 bases, leaving 15 bases between the germline ends. The CDR3 reads CASSPRLPLGELFF. DNA for the CDR3: TGTGCCAGCAGCCCACGACTCCCGCTCGGGGAGCTGTTTTTT.

The chain carries TRBV19 and TRBJ2-2; 8 bases fit TRBD1. There are 19 residues in the CDR3. The germline V gene has CDR1 LNHDA and CDR2 SQIVND (reference sequence). The V and J ends lost 6 bases and 4 bases, in that order; junction bases with no gene match: 19. CDR3 in amino acids: CASSRQTGQGGRGTGELFF. The CDR3 nucleotides are TGTGCCAGTAGCCGCCAAACCGGACAGGGAGGCCGAGGCACCGGGGAGCTGTTTTTT.

The chain is built from TRBV3-1 (or the pseudogene TRBV3-2) and TRBJ1-4, with TRBD1 matching over 7 bases. The CDR3 is 15 residues long. The germline V gene has CDR1 LGHDT and CDR2 YNNKEL (reference sequence). Germline trimming cut 1 base from V and 8 bases from J; bases unmatched to any gene: 7. CDR3 DNA sequence: TGTGCCAGCAGCCAAGCTCCAGGGGGTGGAGAAAAACTGTTTTTT. This sequence encodes CASSQAPGGGEKLFF.

The chain combines TRBV9 with TRBJ1-2; no clear D. CDR1 is SGDLS and CDR2 is YYNGEE in the germline V gene. V lost 0 bases and J 2 bases, leaving 8 bases between the germline ends. The CDR3 spans 14 residues. The CDR3 bases are TGTGCCAGCAGCGTAGAATCCCAGAACTATGGCTACACCTTC. Translating gives CASSVESQNYGYTF.

V and J are TRBV19 and TRBJ2-1; 10 bases are shared with TRBD1. V lost 4 bases and J lost 9; bases outside the gene matches: 6. Germline V gene data show CDR1 as LNHDA and CDR2 as SQIVND (reference sequence). The CDR3 runs 14 residues. The CDR3 DNA reads as TGTGCCAGTAGTACGGGACAGGGGTGGAGTGAGCAGTTCTTC. Translating gives CASSTGQGWSEQFF.

The chain couples TRBV19 to TRBJ1-1; possible D gene TRBD1, 6 bases. The CDR3 is 14 amino acids. V shed 3 bases and J shed 6 bases, with 14 bases lying between them. Germline CDR1 is LNHDA and CDR2 is SQIVND (reference sequence). CDR3 loop: CASSIRGRGPEAFF. Here the CDR3 DNA reads TGTGCCAGTAGTATCCGAGGCAGGGGACCTGAAGCTTTCTTT.

The genes are TRBV29-1 and TRBJ2-7, with D perhaps TRBD1 (6 bases). CDR1 SQVTM and CDR2 ANQGSEA come from the germline V gene. The CDR3 consists of 12 residues. V was shortened by 8 bases and J by 3 bases, with 14 bases between the two germline ends. The CDR3 reads CSIGTPNYEQYF. The CDR3 nucleotides are TGCAGCATTGGGACACCCAACTACGAGCAGTACTTC.

The V and J genes are TRBV4-1 and TRBJ1-3; no clear D gene. Germline CDR1 reads MGHRA; CDR2 reads YSYEKL. V lost 0 bases to trimming and J lost 0 bases, with 9 bases between them. There are 16 residues in the CDR3. CDR3 in DNA: TGCGCCAGCAGCCAAGATATCTGGAGCTCTGGAAACACCATATATTTT. Encoded protein: CASSQDIWSSGNTIYF.

The chain couples TRBV28 to TRBJ2-2; 9 positions agree with TRBD2. CDR1 and CDR2 (germline): MDHEN, SYDVKM. CDR3 length: 15 amino acids. V was pared by 5 bases and J by 4 bases, with 5 bases of the junction left unmatched. This chain's CDR3 is CASSTRGGFTGELFF. The DNA of the CDR3 is TGTGCCAGCAGTACGCGGGGGGGATTCACCGGGGAGCTGTTTTTT.

The V and J genes are TRBV11-2 and TRBJ1-5; TRBD1 matches at 7 bases. Losses at the gene ends were 5 bases for V and 6 bases for J; bases not matched to a gene: 7. Per germline, CDR1 SGHAT and CDR2 FQNNGV. The length of the CDR3 is 14 residues. For the CDR3, the DNA is TGTGCCAGCAGCCCAGGGGGGTTGGGTCAGCCCCAGCATTTT. Amino acid sequence: CASSPGGLGQPQHF.

The chain combines TRBV28 with TRBJ2-7, with D tentatively TRBD2 (5 bases). The CDR3 is 15 residues long. V lost 2 bases, J lost 0 bases, and 11 bases lay in between. The germline gives CDR1 MDHEN, CDR2 SYDVKM. The DNA for the CDR3 is TGTGCCAGCAGTTTAACGGGGATACTCTCCTACGAGCAGTACTTC. Protein: CASSLTGILSYEQYF.

The CDR3 is CASSPLTGSNEKLFF. The CDR3 region has the DNA TGCGCCAGCAGCCCGTTGACAGGGTCTAATGAAAAACTGTTTTTT. The chain is built from TRBV4-3 and TRBJ1-4; 7 bases map to TRBD1. The V gene end was trimmed by 4 bases and the J gene end by 3 bases; junction bases not matched to a gene: 5. Germline-derived CDR1 and CDR2 are LGHNA and YSLEER. The CDR3 runs 15 residues.

The chain carries TRBV21-1 and TRBJ2-5; the table's D call of TRBD2 was not tested on the DNA. TRBV21-1 is listed as a pseudogene. The CDR3 contains 14 residues. In nucleotides, the CDR3 is TGTGCCAGCAGCAGAGCCGGGAGAAGTGAGACCCAGTACTTC. Amino acids: CASSRAGRSETQYF.

The J gene is TRBJ2-3, the V gene TRBV7-9; D is undetermined. Trimming took 4 bases from V and 10 from J, leaving 21 bases between them. Germline V CDR1 and CDR2: SEHNR, FQNEAQ (reference sequence). This CDR3 has 15 residues. This CDR3 is CASSSLDSGASAQYF. CDR3 nucleotide sequence: TGTGCCAGCAGCTCCCTAGACTCGGGTGCGAGCGCGCAGTATTTT.

This clone was counted between two and nine times. The gene calls are TRBV21-1 and TRBJ2-7; the table's D call, TRBD2, has no DNA check behind it. TRBV21-1 is a pseudogene. The CDR3 sequence is 12 residues long. DNA for the CDR3: TGTGCCAGCAGCAAAGCCGTCCCCAATCGGGACTTC. It yields the protein CASSKAVPNRDF.